Listed here are 11 T cell receptor beta chains from one sample, sequenced in a study of shared clonotypes between healthy human individuals. The protocol was immunoSEQ multiplex PCR, while the TCRdb copy is restricted to in-frame clones and leaves out a portion. Here the sample spans fewer than 700,000 clones, 70% to 80% being singletons. Input material: PBMCs. The receptors stem from a middle-aged woman in good health. Some clones in this sample may be carry-over from other donors' samples.

This sequence joins TRBV4-3 and TRBJ2-2; no clear D gene. CDR1 is LGHNA, CDR2 YSLEER, per germline. CDR3 size: 14 residues. Trimming removed 1 base at V and 0 bases at J, with 3 bases between. The CDR3 DNA follows: TGCGCCAGCAGCCAAGCCGCGAACACCGGGGAGCTGTTTTTT. Translation gives CASSQAANTGELFF.

On this clone itself: One base away lies a much larger clone, so this may be a sequencing read error. V is TRBV2 and J is TRBJ2-2; 9 bases are a match to TRBD1. Looked up from germline, CDR1 is SNHLY and CDR2 is FYNNEI. The CDR3 is 14 residues long. The CDR3 region is CTSIGQGSTGELFF. CDR3 bases: TGTACCAGCATAGGACAGGGGTCCACCGGGGAGCTGTTTTTT.

In its sample, this clone was seen once. The gene calls are TRBV10-2 and TRBJ2-3; 14 bases are shared with TRBD2. CDR1 and CDR2 (germline): WSHSY, SAAADI. This CDR3 is built from 17 residues. V shed 5 bases, J shed 5 bases, and the junction held 9 bases outside the gene matches. CDR3 sequence reads: CASSKTGLAGAGDTQYF. CDR3 nucleotide sequence: TGCGCCAGCAGTAAGACGGGACTAGCGGGAGCAGGAGATACGCAGTATTTT.

This clone was recorded a few times. A much more abundant neighbour one base away suggests this may be a read error. Different DNA sequences within this sample yield the same CDR3. The chain has TRBV19 and TRBJ2-5; no clear D. The CDR3 is 14 residues long. CDR1 and CDR2 from the germline V gene are LNHDA and SQIVND (reference sequence). The CDR3 DNA reads as TGTGCTAGTACTGGTGGTATATTCGGGGAGACCCAGTACTTC. This translates into CASTGGIFGETQYF.

The V gene is TRBV9, the J gene TRBJ2-1, with D possibly matching TRBD1 (5 bases). Germline V gene data show CDR1 as SGDLS and CDR2 as YYNGEE. There are 15 residues in the CDR3. V was shortened by 0 bases and J by 9 bases, with 16 bases between the two germline ends. The CDR3 loop reads CASSVAAGQQSEQFF. In DNA, the CDR3 is TGTGCCAGCAGCGTAGCAGCAGGGCAACAAAGTGAGCAGTTCTTC.

In regard to this clone: This likely reflects a read error, since a far larger clone is one base away. J is TRBJ2-4 and V is TRBV30; tentatively, D is TRBD1 (5 bases). The germline CDR1 and CDR2 sequences are GTSNPN and SVGIG (reference sequence). This CDR3 contains 13 residues. CDR3 region: CAWSLAGPNTQYF. DNA of the CDR3: TGTGCCTGGAGTCTGGCAGGGCCAAACACTCAGTACTTC.

This rearrangement joins TRBV9 to TRBJ2-5; the D gene is possibly TRBD2 (5 bases). This CDR3 is 13 amino acids long. Germline V CDR1 and CDR2: SGDLS, YYNGEE. The ends were cut back, 0 bases at V and 5 bases at J, with 8 bases in the middle. The CDR3 sequence: CASSVGLAETQYF. CDR3 bases: TGTGCCAGCAGCGTAGGGCTAGCTGAGACCCAGTACTTC. The whole variable domain, remainder taken from reference TRBV9 and TRBJ2-5, is DSGVTQTPKHLITATGQRVTLRCSPRSGDLSVYWYQQSLDQGLQFLIQYYNGEERAKGNILERFSAQQFPDLHSELNLSSLELGDSALYFCASSVGLAETQYFGPGTRLLVL.

In regard to this clone: Different DNA sequences within this sample yield the same CDR3. The genes are TRBV5-1 and TRBJ2-7; D possibly corresponds to TRBD1 (5 bases). This CDR3 is built from 12 residues. Trimming took 4 bases from V and 4 from J, leaving 9 bases between them. From germline, CDR1 is SGHRS and CDR2 YFSETQ. CDR3 protein: CASSGDSYEQYF. CDR3 sequence (DNA): TGCGCCAGCAGCGGTGACAGTTACGAGCAGTACTTC.

The chain joins TRBV7-2 to TRBJ2-2; D ambiguous. V lost 3 bases, J lost 8 bases, and 13 bases lay in between. The CDR3 has 14 amino acids. Per germline, CDR1 SGHTA and CDR2 FQGNSA. The CDR3 reads CASSFNVGSGELFF. DNA for the CDR3: TGTGCCAGCAGCTTCAACGTGGGCTCTGGGGAGCTGTTTTTT. The variable domain in full, completed from reference TRBV7-2 and TRBJ2-2, reads GAGVSQSPSNKVTEKGKDVELRCDPISGHTALYWYRQSLGQGLEFLIYFQGNSAPDKSGLPSDRFSAERTGGSVSTLTIQRTQQEDSAVYLCASSFNVGSGELFFGEGSRLTVL.

This chain connects TRBV5-1 to TRBJ2-1; D gene uncertain. This CDR3 spans 15 amino acids. In germline, CDR1 is SGHRS, CDR2 YFSETQ. Trimming stripped 1 base from V and 7 bases from J, with 15 bases between. The CDR3 DNA is TGCGCCAGCAGCTTGCCGGCAGACTTTATGAATGAGCAGTTCTTC. Amino acids: CASSLPADFMNEQFF.

J is TRBJ2-7 and V is TRBV18, with TRBD2 matching over 12 bases. There are 16 residues in the CDR3. Losses at the gene ends were 1 base for V and 3 bases for J; bases not matched to a gene: 4. Per the germline V gene, CDR1 is KGHSH and CDR2 is LQKENI. The CDR3 DNA reads as TGTGCCAGCTCACCACGGGCTAGCGGGAGGGGCTACGAGCAGTACTTC. Its translation is CASSPRASGRGYEQYF. Together with reference TRBV18 and TRBJ2-7, the CDR3 gives the full variable domain: NAGVMQNPRHLVRRRGQEARLRCSPMKGHSHVYWYRQLPEEGLKFMVYLQKENIIDESGMPKERFSAEFPKEGPSILRIQQVVRGDSAAYFCASSPRASGRGYEQYFGPGTRLTVT.